The TCR beta chain described here comes from a study of cytomegalovirus exposure and HLA in healthy donors. V shed 7 bases, J shed 9 bases, and the junction held 8 bases outside the gene matches. The CDR3 is made up of 14 amino acids. Germline CDR1 is MNHNY and CDR2 is SVGAGI (reference sequence). 60 Vbeta and 13 Jbeta primers were used in PCR. Profiling relied on immunoSEQ multiplex PCR, and the TCRdb table lists in-frame clones only, not all of them. This table holds 150,000 to 200,000 clones, about 83% found once. Study-level points and caveats: Presence/absence analyses treated sequencing depth as roughly uniform across donors.

In this sample, this clone turned up a few times. The antigen is not known. What was sequenced was PBMCs. The chain has TRBV6-6 and TRBJ2-2; 10 bases map to TRBD1. The TCR sequence derives from a girl aged 5 to 17 in good health and CMV-seropositive. CDR3 loop: CASKRDRGLRELFF. The CDR3 DNA is TGTGCCAGCAAGCGGGACAGGGGACTGAGGGAGCTGTTTTTT.